This T cell receptor beta chain was profiled in a study of OX40 agonist ivuxolimab in advanced cancers. Findings and caveats of the study: At doses 0.1 to 3.0 mg/kg, CD4+ and CD8+ clones expanded.

As to this clone: Its antigen is as yet unknown.

Sequencing was performed with immunoSEQ multiplex PCR; in TCRdb, only in-frame clones are kept and a portion is missing. The sample gives about 99,000 clones, about 91% of which show up once; roughly 0.31% is in the top ten. CDR3 length equals 13 residues. Looked up from germline, CDR1 is SGHAT and CDR2 is FQNNGV. Losses at the gene ends were 4 bases for V and 7 bases for J; bases not matched to a gene: 6. Sequenced material: CD4+ or CD8+ T cells sorted from blood, taken in a trial of the OX40 agonist ivuxolimab. The TCR sequence derives from an adult with an advanced solid tumor such as melanoma, head and neck, liver or kidney cancer. The chain is built from TRBV11-2 and TRBJ2-7, with TRBD2 identical over 8 bases. The CDR3 region has the DNA TGTGCCAGCAGCTCGGGGACTAGACGGGAGCAGTACTTC. Translation gives CASSSGTRREQYF.